This T cell receptor (beta chain) emerged from a study of blood T cell repertoires in COVID-19. Trimming pared 6 bases from V and 4 bases from J, leaving 18 bases between. This CDR3 contains 14 residues. Germline values: CDR1 SQVTM, CDR2 ANQGSEA. The table came from immunoSEQ multiplex PCR; TCRdb's copy has only in-frame clones and leaves some out. The sample yields roughly 150,000 clones, approximately 84% seen once. Sequencing was performed on peripheral blood. The J gene is TRBJ1-1, the V gene TRBV29-1; tentative D call: TRBD1 (5 bases). This clonotype originated in a woman aged 60-75 years with COVID-19, enrolled during active disease. The CDR3 DNA follows: TGCAGCGTCGCCCGTGGCGGAGGGGTCACTGAAGCTTTCTTT. Translated, it gives CSVARGGGVTEAFF.